This T cell receptor beta chain originates from a study of cytomegalovirus exposure and HLA in healthy donors. Remarks on this clone: Its cognate antigen is unknown.

Study-wide results and caveats: The productive fraction for most TCR beta V segments was about 87% or about 30% in an earlier analysis. The only immune exposure information that was available was CMV serostatus. In a later analysis, a missense DCLRE1C variant was linked to TCR beta V- and J-gene trimming. A list of around 160 TCR beta chains associated with cytomegalovirus was given.

Germline CDR1 MDHEN, CDR2 SYDVKM. V dropped 5 bases and J dropped 3 bases, with 15 bases sitting between them. The CDR3 is 15 amino acids. PCR involved 60 Vbeta and 13 Jbeta primers. The data were produced by immunoSEQ multiplex PCR, yet TCRdb's version contains in-frame clones alone and is incomplete. The repertoire holds over 100,000 clones, with more than 75% as singletons. The rearrangement joins TRBV28 to TRBJ2-3; D unclear. The material sequenced was PBMCs. The source is a female donor in good health and CMV-seronegative. The CDR3 reads CASSLLKISTDTQYF. Here the CDR3 DNA reads TGTGCCAGCAGTCTCCTGAAGATTAGTACAGATACGCAGTATTTT.